This T cell receptor (beta chain) is from a study of T cell responses to AZD1222 COVID-19 vaccine. Across the study: Second-dose intervals near 4 or 12 weeks were combined. Findings and caveats of the study: Spike-specific TCR breadth rose after two AZD1222 doses, and depth rose as well. Most donors were white British and more were female, and clonal diversity was possibly underestimated.

This clone was seen a single time. Its cognate antigen is unknown. Trimming shortened V by 5 bases and J by 0 bases, and 14 bases separated the two germline ends. The CDR3 extends over 16 amino acids. The germline CDR1 and CDR2 sequences are MNHEY and SMNVEV (reference sequence). Data came from immunoSEQ multiplex PCR; TCRdb stores just in-frame clones and leaves some out. This sample has about 140,000 clones, with roughly 90% found just once. The sample here was peripheral blood, taken on day 0 of AZD1222 vaccination. The sequence came from an adult in good health. The J gene is TRBJ1-5, the V gene TRBV27, with D maybe TRBD1 (6 bases). DNA of the CDR3: TGTGCCAGCAGTCCCCGACTACAGGGTAGCAATCAGCCCCAGCATTTT. This encodes CASSPRLQGSNQPQHF.